The clone carrying this T cell receptor beta chain occurred a few times. Antigen specificity is unknown. Trimming stripped 7 bases from V and 8 bases from J, with 17 bases between. Germline V lookup: CDR1 LNHDA, CDR2 SQIVND (reference sequence). The CDR3 covers 14 residues. The data belong to a study of T-cell reconstitution after alpha-beta-depleted transplantation in children. Notes on the study in general: Recipient T cells and thymic progenitors that survived were the source of the high TCRbeta diversity seen at day 60 in some patients. A year had passed since transplant, and T-cell counts and diversity by then came mostly from newly produced T cells. The study reportedly traced alpha-beta T cells about two months after transplant to several hundred expanded graft clones.

Construction of the TCRbeta library involved unique molecular identifiers. TCRdb processed the PCR reads anew with MiXCR; each CDR3 protein has one entry. The repertoire has about 97,000 distinct CDR3 sequences, 7% to 8% of them found once; the top ten carry 16%. The specimen was PBMCs, collected before TCRalphabeta/CD19-depleted stem cell transplant. V is TRBV19 and J is TRBJ1-4; D perhaps matches TRBD1 (5 bases). This receptor was taken from a boy aged 2 to 9 with acute lymphoblastic leukemia, due to receive a stem cell transplant. This CDR3 reads CASMRGGSNEKLFF. CDR3 DNA sequence: TGTGCCAGTATGAGGGGAGGGTCCAACGAAAAACTGTTTTTT.